This section outlines one T cell receptor (beta chain) sequence together with its context. Its antigen is not known. The sample belongs to a study of cytomegalovirus exposure and HLA in healthy donors. On the study more broadly: Later analysis reported that the approximately 120 validation repertoires shared the platform of the approximately 670 first-cohort repertoires.

The CDR3 is 15 amino acids. The V gene end was trimmed by 3 bases and the J gene end by 8 bases; junction bases not matched to a gene: 7. The germline CDR1 and CDR2 sequences are MNHEY and SVGAGI. The donors were part of the validation cohort, which consisted of about 120 subjects and was separate from the first cohort of hundreds of subjects. Study-level points and caveats: The TCR clusters that emerged in the first cohort tended, a later analysis found, to co-occur in the roughly 130 validation repertoires.

Clones were sequenced by immunoSEQ multiplex PCR, and TCRdb holds only the in-frame ones, with some missing. The repertoire holds 150,000 to 200,000 clones, with roughly 82% as singletons. This receptor was identified in a woman between 18 and 29 years old in good health and CMV-seronegative. The chain recombines TRBV6-5 with TRBJ1-2, with TRBD1 identical over 12 bases. Sequences were obtained from PBMCs. The CDR3 sequence: CASSYRDRGLWGYTF. The DNA for the CDR3 is TGTGCCAGCAGTTATCGGGACAGGGGGCTTTGGGGCTACACCTTC.